The next 17 T cell receptor beta chains were all read from a single sample in a study of tumor and adjacent non-tumor tissue in lung cancer (dated by TCRdb to about 2018). The library was obtained by multiplex PCR. The sample was run on an Illumina HiSeq 2500. Following protocols modified from ARM-PCR, the researchers constructed TCRbeta libraries through three rounds of nested PCR with primers (Table S4). TCRdb ran its own pipeline on the public reads, namely fastp trimming at Q25 and MiXCR clone calling, and kept in-frame beta chains. Every CDR3 protein is listed once, alongside the most common genes and DNA of its rows. This sample holds about 90,000 distinct CDR3 sequences; about 66% were observed only once. Together, the top ten hold more than 14% of the sample. RNA was extracted from bulk unsorted tissue and checked for quality with a NanoDrop ND-1000 and an Agilent 2100. What was sequenced was lung tumor tissue. The source of these receptors is a man aged 70 or older with non-small cell lung cancer.

This clonotype was detected ten times or more. The chain joins TRBV6-1 to TRBJ2-1, with D possibly matching TRBD2 (6 bases). The germline CDR1 and CDR2 sequences are MNHNS and SASEGT. The CDR3 is made up of 18 amino acids. Trimming removed 3 bases at V and 0 bases at J, with 18 bases between. In DNA form, the CDR3 reads TGTGCCAGCAGTGAGGCCCTGGGACTGAGATCCTCCTACAATGAGCAGTTCTTC. Translating it yields CASSEALGLRSSYNEQFF.

This clonotype has at least ten counts. The chain carries TRBV20-1 and TRBJ1-1, with D possibly being TRBD1 (6 bases). The germline V gene encodes CDR1 DFQATT and CDR2 SNEGSKA (reference sequence). The V end lost 0 bases, the J end lost 10 bases, and 12 bases lay between the germline ends. The CDR3 contains 12 residues. CDR3 DNA sequence: TGCAGTGCTAGAGAGGGGGCTATCTTAGCTTTCTTT. Protein: CSAREGAILAFF.

This chain joins TRBV28 and TRBJ2-6; 9 bases agree with TRBD1. V dropped 4 bases and J dropped 0; count of bases not matched to a gene: 7. Germline lookup yields CDR1 MDHEN and CDR2 SYDVKM. This CDR3 region has 18 residues. CDR3 residues: CASSSLGQGSSGANVLTF. CDR3 nucleotides: TGTGCCAGCAGTTCCTTGGGACAGGGTAGCTCTGGGGCCAACGTCCTGACTTTC.

Notes on this clonotype: Here the CDR3 omits its conserved ending phenylalanine or tryptophan, so a read error is the likely source. The chain's CDR3 is CASSLGDYTGELFY. The CDR3, as DNA: TGCGCCAGCAGCTTGGGAGACTACACGGGGGAGCTGTTTTAT. The chain has TRBV5-1 and TRBJ2-2; tentatively, D is TRBD2 (5 bases). Germline V lookup: CDR1 SGHRS, CDR2 YFSETQ. The length of the CDR3 is 14 residues.

Turning to this clonotype: A single base separates this from a much larger clone, so it may be a read error. This chain joins TRBV12-3 or TRBV12-4 and TRBJ2-2, with 7 bases aligning to TRBD1. This CDR3 has 14 residues. J gave up 6 bases and V 7 bases, and 8 bases lay outside the gene matches. In DNA, the CDR3 is TGTGCCAGCACTGGGACAGACAGAGCCGGGGAGCTGTTTTTT. This sequence encodes CASTGTDRAGELFF.

In its sample, this clonotype ranks as medium-sized. This rearrangement joins TRBV28 to TRBJ1-2; unclear D gene. Germline CDR1 MDHEN, CDR2 SYDVKM. Trimming cost V 5 bases and J 8 bases, with 15 bases left between them. The length of the CDR3 is 13 residues. CDR3 in amino acids: CASSRRQPRGYTF. In nucleotides, the CDR3 is TGTGCCAGCAGTCGGAGGCAACCTAGGGGCTACACCTTC.

In the case of this clonotype: Sequence at one end of the junction differs from germline and may be a read error. The chain is built from TRBV12-3 or TRBV12-4 and TRBJ2-5, with 8 bases fitting TRBD2. The CDR3 extends over 17 amino acids. CDR3: CASSSSGSGITKETQYF. Written as DNA, the CDR3 is TGTGCCAGCAGTTCCTCTGGTAGCGGGATAACCAAAGAGACGCAGTACTTC.

About this clonotype: Because it lacks the conserved phenylalanine or tryptophan at the end, this CDR3 is likely a read error. The V gene is TRBV11-2, the J gene TRBJ2-5; tentatively, D is TRBD1 (6 bases). The CDR3 sequence is 13 residues long. The germline gives CDR1 SGHAT, CDR2 FQNNGV. Here the CDR3 reads CPSSLNREQTQYL. The CDR3 nucleotides are TGTCCCAGCAGCTTAAACAGGGAACAGACACAGTACCTC.

A note on this clonotype: A read error may account for a junction end that differs from germline. This chain joins TRBV10-3 and TRBJ2-1; D is unresolved. Germline V gene lookup returns CDR1 ENHRY and CDR2 SYGVKD. This CDR3 has 12 amino acids. CDR3 sequence: CTISESTLERFF. The CDR3 DNA follows: TGTACCATCAGTGAGTCGACGTTGGAGCGGTTCTTC.

This clonotype was found once. An end of the junction differs from the germline gene, which may be a read error. The J gene is TRBJ2-6, the V gene TRBV6-5, with D possibly TRBD2 on 5 matching bases. From germline, CDR1 is MNHEY and CDR2 SVGAGI. The length of the CDR3 is 16 residues. The chain's CDR3 is CANSYQAGSGTNVLTF. The CDR3 DNA reads TGTGCCAACAGTTACCAGGCGGGCTCTGGGACCAACGTCCTGACTTTC.

A note on this clonotype: A read error is possible here, since a much larger clone lies one base away. V and J are TRBV18 and TRBJ1-4; 8 nucleotides line up with TRBD1. The CDR3 is 13 amino acids. Germline V gene lookup returns CDR1 KGHSH and CDR2 LQKENI. As DNA, the CDR3 is TGTGCCAGCCCACCGGGACAGGTTGAAAAACTGTTTTTT. Translating gives CASPPGQVEKLFF.

This clonotype was counted ten times or more. The chain couples TRBV4-1 to TRBJ2-4, with D perhaps given as TRBD1 or TRBD2 (6 bases each). Per the germline V gene, CDR1 is MGHRA and CDR2 is YSYEKL. The length of the CDR3 is 16 residues. V was shortened by 0 bases and J by 10 bases, with 19 bases between the two germline ends. CDR3 bases: TGCGCCAGCAGCCAAGATCTGTGGACGGGGGCCCGAATTCAGTACTTC. This codes for CASSQDLWTGARIQYF.

This clonotype appeared a single time. The junction and the germline gene differ at one end; a read error may be behind it. J is TRBJ2-4 and V is TRBV12-3 or TRBV12-4, with D perhaps TRBD2 (5 bases). This CDR3 spans 17 amino acids. In nucleotides, the CDR3 is TGTGCCAGTAGTTTGGTGGGCCCAGGCCTAGCCAAATACATTCAGTACTTC. Translating it yields CASSLVGPGLAKYIQYF.

In this sample, this clonotype turned up once. V is TRBV7-3 and J is TRBJ1-6; 8 bases line up with TRBD1. Germline loops: CDR1 SGHTA, CDR2 FQGTGA. Unmatched junction bases numbered 6, after V lost 5 bases and J lost 9 bases. The length of the CDR3 is 14 residues. For the CDR3, the DNA is TGTGCCAGCAGCCCGACAGGGGTTCTTTCACCCCTCCACTTT. Translated, it gives CASSPTGVLSPLHF.

On this clonotype: A read error may account for a junction end that differs from germline. Here the CDR3 reads CTSSLGEGGPYNEQFF. The CDR3 bases are TGTACCAGCAGCCTAGGGGAGGGCGGCCCCTACAATGAGCAGTTCTTC. The chain combines TRBV11-2 with TRBJ2-1; TRBD2 matches at 7 bases. The CDR3 has 16 residues. Per germline, CDR1 SGHAT and CDR2 FQNNGV. Together with reference TRBV11-2 and TRBJ2-1, the CDR3 gives the full variable domain: EAGVAQSPRYKIIEKRQSVAFWCNPISGHATLYWYQQILGQGPKLLIQFQNNGVVDDSQLPKDRFSAERLKGVDSTLKIQPAKLEDSAVYLCTSSLGEGGPYNEQFFGPGTRLTVL.

This clonotype was seen a handful of times. This may be a read error, as it is one base from a much larger clone. The chain combines TRBV6-5 with TRBJ2-1; TRBD1 aligns across 10 bases. Trimming took 10 bases from V and 6 from J; bases not matched to a gene: 6. Germline assignment: CDR1 MNHEY and CDR2 SVGAGI. The CDR3 runs 13 residues. Here the CDR3 DNA reads TGTGCCACCAGGGGGACAGGGGTCAATGAGCAGTTCTTC. This sequence encodes CATRGTGVNEQFF.

A note on this clonotype: One end of the junction fails to match germline, which may point to a read error. V usage is TRBV24-1 and J usage is TRBJ2-1, with D tentatively TRBD1 (5 bases). The germline V gene has CDR1 KGHDR and CDR2 SFDVKD. The CDR3 loop spans 13 amino acids. The CDR3 DNA is TGTGCCACCGGTGACAGCTCCTACAATGAGCAGTTCTTC. It specifies CATGDSSYNEQFF.